This TCR beta chain is drawn from a study of shared clonotypes between healthy human individuals. Study in general: Serving as donors were two women and three men, whose ages spanned 18 to 49.

Naive CD8 cells comprised CD45RO-negative, CCR7-positively selected cells, excluding terminally differentiated effector memory CD45RA+ cells. Clones were sequenced by immunoSEQ multiplex PCR, and TCRdb holds only the in-frame ones, with some missing. The data show around 1.9 million clones, around 93% seen once. This clone was seen just once. The source of this sequence is a man younger than 35 in good health. Some clones in this sample may be carry-over from other donors' samples. The source material was naive CD8+ T cells from PBMCs.

DNA of the CDR3: TGCGCCAGCAGCCAAGGAGCCGCCGGAGCACAAGAGACCCAGTACTTC. This gives the protein CASSQGAAGAQETQYF. The chain recombines TRBV4-1 with TRBJ2-5, with D uncertain. From germline, CDR1 is MGHRA and CDR2 YSYEKL. The V end lost 1 base, the J end lost 2 bases, and 14 bases lay between the germline ends. The CDR3 covers 16 residues.